This TCR beta chain derives from a study of CD8+CD57+ T cells in acquired aplastic anemia. Study-level information: Mean DNA quantity obtained from sorted CD4+ and CD8+ cells was approximately 3 ug. Study-level results: In common between the patients and the controls were around 29 CD8+ CDR3 sequences.

V was pared by 0 bases and J by 5 bases, with 13 bases between. The CDR3 loop spans 15 amino acids. Germline V CDR1 and CDR2: LNHNV, YYDKDF (reference sequence). TCR beta VDJ and CDR3 profiles were obtained from a genomic DNA template. TCRdb re-analysed the reads in MiXCR, keeping a single row per CDR3 protein. The table shows some 160,000 distinct CDR3 sequences, with 40% to 50% occurring only once. Comment on this clonotype: Its specificity is unknown.

Patients chosen for sequencing had shown CD8+CD57+ cell expansion by flow cytometry. The V call is TRBV15, the J call TRBJ1-2, with D unclear. The sample was sorted CD4+, CD8+, or CD8+CD57+ T cells (not recorded which) from PBMCs. The receptor's source is a human donor with aplastic anemia. CDR3 nucleotides: TGTGCCACCAGCAGAGATCGCGGGGAGGCGTATGGCTACACCTTC. Protein product: CATSRDRGEAYGYTF. The full variable domain, with the rest looked up from reference TRBV15 and TRBJ1-2, is DAMVIQNPRYQVTQFGKPVTLSCSQTLNHNVMYWYQQKSSQAPKLLFHYYDKDFNNEADTPDNFQSRRPNTSFCFLDIRSPGLGDTAMYLCATSRDRGEAYGYTFGSGTRLTVV.